The clone carrying this TCR beta chain was found a few times. As to time point: baseline pretreatment blood. Treatment defined: 15 Gy SBRT to primary tumor, nephrectomy 4 weeks later. Serial blood draws occurred at baseline and 2 and 4 weeks post-SBRT. This renal cell carcinoma was of the clear cell type. The entry originates in a study of radiation and T cells in renal cell carcinoma. The germline CDR1 and CDR2 sequences are MGHRA and YSYEKL. The V end was cut by 0 bases, the J end by 3 bases, with 15 bases between. The CDR3 length is 17 residues. Method: immunoSEQ multiplex PCR; TCRdb's copy keeps in-frame clones and lacks some. The sample consists of some 100,000 clones, 65% to 85% of them appearing once.

This TCR came from a man aged 55 to 70 with renal cell carcinoma. V and J are TRBV4-1 and TRBJ1-3, with a possible D match to TRBD1 (6 bases). Sequencing was performed on blood, taken from a patient whose treatment included radiotherapy and nephrectomy. The CDR3 protein is CASSQEPAGVDGNTIYF. In DNA form, the CDR3 reads TGCGCCAGCAGCCAAGAACCTGCAGGGGTTGATGGAAACACCATATATTTT.